The 14 T cell receptor beta chains below come from one sample, sequenced in a study of T-cell memory formation after mild COVID-19. One entry per CDR3 protein, called by TCRdb with MiXCR from the 5' RACE reads. In the table there are about 88,000 distinct CDR3 sequences, approximately 25% of which are singletons. Input material: PBMCs or a T cell subset sorted from them (not recorded which). These receptors originate from a man younger than 35 who had mild COVID-19 (a few samples of this study predate the infection). Cell type and time point are not known.

The chain combines TRBV7-9 with TRBJ1-2; D remains unclear. The CDR3 runs to 11 residues. Germline V gives CDR1 SEHNR, CDR2 FQNEAQ (reference sequence). The germline V and J ends were trimmed by 5 bases and 8 bases, with 9 bases remaining between them. In nucleotides, the CDR3 is TGTGCCAGCAGCCCCCCGGTGGGCTACACCTTC. Its translation: CASSPPVGYTF.

This clonotype was counted only a few times. The V and J genes are TRBV12-5 and TRBJ2-1; TRBD1 is a possible D gene (6 bases). The CDR3 consists of 12 residues. Germline CDR1 LGHNT, CDR2 FRNRAP. With 5 bases removed from V and 11 bases from J, the gap between germline ends came to 13 bases. The CDR3 bases are TGTGCTAGTGGTCCACAGACAGGAAAGCAGTTCTTC. Residues: CASGPQTGKQFF. The whole variable domain, filled in from reference TRBV12-5 and TRBJ2-1, reads DARVTQTPRHKVTEMGQEVTMRCQPILGHNTVFWYRQTMMQGLELLAYFRNRAPLDDSGMPKDRFSAEMPDATLATLKIQPSEPRDSAVYFCASGPQTGKQFFGPGTRLTVL.

The V gene is TRBV13, the J gene TRBJ2-2; D possibly corresponds to TRBD1 (6 bases). The CDR3 runs 15 residues. Trimming took off 2 bases at V and 1 base at J, with 8 bases between the two ends. From germline, CDR1 is PRHDT and CDR2 FYEKMQ (reference sequence). CDR3 DNA sequence: TGTGCCAGCAGCTTATGGGGGCTGAACACCGGGGAGCTGTTTTTT. As protein: CASSLWGLNTGELFF.

The chain couples TRBV25-1 to TRBJ1-2; TRBD1 matches 7 bases. J lost 6 bases, V lost 3 bases, and 4 bases had no gene match. This CDR3 region has 13 residues. Germline lookup yields CDR1 MGHDK and CDR2 SYGVNS. CDR3 sequence: CASSETGWHGYTF. The CDR3 DNA sequence: TGTGCCAGCAGTGAGACAGGGTGGCATGGCTACACCTTC.

This sequence joins TRBV20-1 and TRBJ2-1; 14 positions agree with TRBD2. Trimming at V came to 6 bases and at J to 0 bases, leaving 7 bases not matched to a gene. The CDR3 is made up of 17 amino acids. Germline CDR1 and CDR2: DFQATT and SNEGSKA (reference sequence). This CDR3 is CSAKTSGGVLSYNEQFF. In DNA, the CDR3 is TGCAGTGCCAAGACTAGCGGGGGGGTGCTCTCCTACAATGAGCAGTTCTTC.

The chain recombines TRBV7-6 with TRBJ2-5, with TRBD2 matching over 7 bases. With V trimmed by 1 base and J by 2 bases, 7 bases remained unmatched. The CDR3 runs to 16 residues. CDR1 is SGHVS, CDR2 FNYEAQ, per germline. DNA of the CDR3: TGTGCCAGCAGCTTAGGTTGGGCGGGGGAGCAAGAGACCCAGTACTTC. Protein sequence: CASSLGWAGEQETQYF.

J is TRBJ2-3 and V is TRBV6-2 or TRBV6-3; tentatively, D is TRBD1 (5 bases). V shed 5 bases and J shed 3 bases, with 15 bases lying between them. The germline V gene has CDR1 MNHEY and CDR2 SVGEGT. The CDR3 totals 15 residues. The CDR3 DNA reads TGTGCCAGCAGTCGACTTGACAGACCAACAGATACGCAGTATTTT. As protein: CASSRLDRPTDTQYF.

CDR3 bases: TGCAGCGCCGACAGGGACTATGGCTACACCTTC. This sequence encodes CSADRDYGYTF. The chain employs TRBV29-1 and TRBJ1-2; 7 bases agree with TRBD1. The germline V gene has CDR1 SQVTM and CDR2 ANQGSEA. Losses at the gene ends were 7 bases for V and 3 bases for J; bases not matched to a gene: 2. This CDR3 is 11 amino acids long. The full variable domain, completed using reference TRBV29-1 and TRBJ1-2, is SAVISQKPSRDICQRGTSLTIQCQVDSQVTMMFWYRQQPGQSLTLIATANQGSEATYESGFVIDKFPISRPNLTFSTLTVSNMSPEDSSIYLCSADRDYGYTFGSGTRLTVV.

Only a few counts were recorded for this clonotype. This CDR3 is CASRLWELNSPLHF. For the CDR3, the DNA is TGTGCCAGCAGACTATGGGAGCTCAATTCACCCCTCCACTTT. The chain links TRBV27 to TRBJ1-6; D not certain. Looked up from germline, CDR1 is MNHEY and CDR2 is SMNVEV (reference sequence). This CDR3 has 14 amino acids. V was pared by 6 bases and J by 7 bases, with 13 bases between.

The chain recombines TRBV27 with TRBJ1-1; the D gene is possibly TRBD1 (5 bases). Trimming stripped 4 bases from V and 4 bases from J, with 22 bases between. Germline values: CDR1 MNHEY, CDR2 SMNVEV (reference sequence). CDR3 length equals 17 residues. CDR3 loop: CASSSEPPGGLGTEAFF. The DNA for the CDR3 is TGTGCCAGCAGTTCCGAGCCTCCGGGGGGTTTGGGCACTGAAGCTTTCTTT.

V gene TRBV29-1 combines with J gene TRBJ1-2; TRBD1 agrees at 7 bases. The CDR3 extends over 12 amino acids. CDR1 and CDR2 from the germline V gene are SQVTM and ANQGSEA. J was trimmed by 8 bases and V by 6 bases; bases with no gene match: 9. Here the CDR3 reads CSVLQGSRGYTF. Here the CDR3 DNA reads TGCAGCGTCCTACAGGGGTCCCGGGGCTACACCTTC.

This clonotype was seen a handful of times. V and J are TRBV7-2 and TRBJ2-1, with TRBD2 as a possible D gene (6 bases). Germline assignment: CDR1 SGHTA and CDR2 FQGNSA. V was pared by 1 base and J by 1 base, with 8 bases between. The CDR3 spans 15 residues. CDR3 nucleotides: TGTGCCAGCAGCTTAGGCGGGGCTTCCTACAATGAGCAGTTCTTC. Translation: CASSLGGASYNEQFF.

In its sample, this clonotype was seen many times. The chain couples TRBV5-6 to TRBJ1-1, with D unclear. There are 13 residues in the CDR3. CDR1 and CDR2 (germline): SGHDT, YYEEEE. The V end was cut by 4 bases, the J end by 1 base, with 8 bases between. The CDR3 spells CASSNTANTEAFF. Written as DNA, the CDR3 is TGTGCCAGCAGCAATACAGCGAACACTGAAGCTTTCTTT.

This clonotype was counted a few times. CDR3 sequence reads: CASSPISGTTLQETQYF. The CDR3 DNA sequence: TGTGCCAGCAGCCCGATTTCCGGGACAACTCTCCAAGAGACCCAGTACTTC. The chain is built from TRBV25-1 and TRBJ2-5; a possible D gene is TRBD1 (6 bases). CDR3 size: 17 residues. V was trimmed by 6 bases and J by 1 base, leaving 21 bases between them. In germline, CDR1 is MGHDK, CDR2 SYGVNS.